This is a list of T cell receptor beta chains from one sample in a study of control samples from healthy donors and cancer patients. Assay used: immunoSEQ multiplex PCR; TCRdb lists only in-frame clones, some missing. Of about 220,000 clones in the sample, around 94% were seen once. The sequenced sample consisted of blood. The receptors here all came from a man in his forties or fifties in good health. Each CDR3 is given with its conserved first and last residue. Each record gives: CDR3 DNA, CDR3 protein, V gene, clone size, D gene, J gene. D genes are given only for firm matches. Part of the rows lack a size; the others show once, few, many or a class for expanded clones.

CDR3nt: TGTGCCAGCAGTTTTGACACGGTTGTGAATCAGCCCCAGCATTTT
CDR3aa: CASSFDTVVNQPQHF
v_gene: TRBV28
abundance: NA
d_gene: NA
j_gene: TRBJ1-5

CDR3nt: TGTGCCAGCAGCCCTTGGGGAGATTACGAGCAGTACTTC
CDR3aa: CASSPWGDYEQYF
v_gene: TRBV7-9
abundance: NA
d_gene: NA
j_gene: TRBJ2-7

CDR3nt: TGTGCCAGCAGCTTGGTATTGGGACAGGGGGGCTACACCTTC
CDR3aa: CASSLVLGQGGYTF
v_gene: TRBV5-4
abundance: NA
d_gene: TRBD1
j_gene: TRBJ1-2

CDR3nt: TGTGCCAGCAGTTACCATCTGGAGCGTAAGGATGGCTACACCTTC
CDR3aa: CASSYHLERKDGYTF
v_gene: TRBV6-2/TRBV6-3
abundance: NA
d_gene: NA
j_gene: TRBJ1-2

CDR3nt: TGTGCCAGCAGCTTGACTAGTCCCGGGGAGCTGTTTTTT
CDR3aa: CASSLTSPGELFF
v_gene: TRBV11-2
abundance: NA
d_gene: NA
j_gene: TRBJ2-2

CDR3nt: TGTGCCAGCAGTTTGTTGGGCAGGGGAGGCACTGAAGCTTTCTTT
CDR3aa: CASSLLGRGGTEAFF
v_gene: TRBV27
abundance: NA
d_gene: NA
j_gene: TRBJ1-1

CDR3nt: TGTGCCAGCCCCCCGGGGGACCGAAACACAGATACGCAGTATTTT
CDR3aa: CASPPGDRNTDTQYF
v_gene: TRBV18
abundance: NA
d_gene: NA
j_gene: TRBJ2-3

CDR3nt: TGTGCCAGCAGCTTGGACAGGGGCCTCCATCAGCCCCAGCATTTT
CDR3aa: CASSLDRGLHQPQHF
v_gene: TRBV7-8
abundance: NA
d_gene: TRBD1
j_gene: TRBJ1-5

CDR3nt: TGTGCCACCAGCAGAGATGTACGCCAGGCCTACGAGCAGTACTTC
CDR3aa: CATSRDVRQAYEQYF
v_gene: TRBV15
abundance: NA
d_gene: NA
j_gene: TRBJ2-7

CDR3nt: TGTGCCAGCAGCCCTCACTCGGGGGGTGAAGCCCAGCATTTT
CDR3aa: CASSPHSGGEAQHF
v_gene: TRBV11-2
abundance: once
d_gene: NA
j_gene: TRBJ1-5

CDR3nt: TGTGCCAGCAGTGAGGATTACAGGCCCAACTCTGGGGCCAACGTCCTGACTTTC
CDR3aa: CASSEDYRPNSGANVLTF
v_gene: TRBV6-1
abundance: NA
d_gene: NA
j_gene: TRBJ2-6

CDR3nt: TGCGCCAGCAGCTTGGCCGGAAGTTATAATTCACCCCTCCACTTT
CDR3aa: CASSLAGSYNSPLHF
v_gene: TRBV5-1
abundance: NA
d_gene: NA
j_gene: TRBJ1-6

CDR3nt: TGTGCCAGTAGTCTCCATCTCGGAGGAAACTCCTATAATTCACCCCTCCACTTT
CDR3aa: CASSLHLGGNSYNSPLHF
v_gene: TRBV19
abundance: NA
d_gene: NA
j_gene: TRBJ1-6

CDR3nt: TGTGCCAGTAGTGCCGAACAGGTATCTGGGGCCAACGTCCTGACTTTC
CDR3aa: CASSAEQVSGANVLTF
v_gene: TRBV19
abundance: NA
d_gene: NA
j_gene: TRBJ2-6

CDR3nt: TGTGCCAGCTCACCATTGGAGTCTGGAAACACCATATATTTT
CDR3aa: CASSPLESGNTIYF
v_gene: TRBV18
abundance: NA
d_gene: NA
j_gene: TRBJ1-3

CDR3nt: TGTGCCAGCAGTAAGGTAAAATCGGCTAACTATGGCTACACCTTC
CDR3aa: CASSKVKSANYGYTF
v_gene: TRBV2
abundance: NA
d_gene: NA
j_gene: TRBJ1-2

CDR3nt: TGCAGTGCCCCGACTAACTATGGCTACACCTTC
CDR3aa: CSAPTNYGYTF
v_gene: TRBV20-1
abundance: NA
d_gene: NA
j_gene: TRBJ1-2

CDR3nt: TGTGCCAGCAGCTTAAACTCGGGGCACGGGGCTTTCTTT
CDR3aa: CASSLNSGHGAFF
v_gene: TRBV7-2
abundance: once
d_gene: NA
j_gene: TRBJ1-1

CDR3nt: TGCGCCAGCAGCTTATTCGGCCCGAACACTGAAGCTTTCTTT
CDR3aa: CASSLFGPNTEAFF
v_gene: TRBV5-1
abundance: NA
d_gene: NA
j_gene: TRBJ1-1

CDR3nt: TGCGCCAGCAGCTTCGGGCCTGATCAGCCCCAGCATTTT
CDR3aa: CASSFGPDQPQHF
v_gene: TRBV5-1
abundance: NA
d_gene: NA
j_gene: TRBJ1-5

CDR3nt: TGTGCCAGTAGTGGTGACAGGAGAAATGAGCAGTTCTTC
CDR3aa: CASSGDRRNEQFF
v_gene: TRBV19
abundance: NA
d_gene: NA
j_gene: TRBJ2-1

CDR3nt: TGTGCCAGCAGCTTAGTGCCTGGGACAGACTATTCACCCCTCCACTTT
CDR3aa: CASSLVPGTDYSPLHF
v_gene: TRBV11-2
abundance: NA
d_gene: TRBD1
j_gene: TRBJ1-6

CDR3nt: TGTGCCAGCAGCCAAGATCAGGGGGGCGCCACTGAAGCTTTCTTT
CDR3aa: CASSQDQGGATEAFF
v_gene: TRBV14
abundance: NA
d_gene: TRBD1
j_gene: TRBJ1-1

CDR3nt: TGCGCCAGCAGCTTTGGGGGCGGCCTCTCCTACAATGAGCAGTTCTTC
CDR3aa: CASSFGGGLSYNEQFF
v_gene: TRBV5-1
abundance: once
d_gene: NA
j_gene: TRBJ2-1

CDR3nt: TGTGCCAGCAGCCTAGCGGGGGGGCCCTTTGAGCAGTTCTTC
CDR3aa: CASSLAGGPFEQFF
v_gene: TRBV28
abundance: NA
d_gene: TRBD2
j_gene: TRBJ2-1

CDR3nt: TGTGCCAGAAGGGACCCCGGGACGGTAGTCTCCTACGAGCAGTACTTC
CDR3aa: CARRDPGTVVSYEQYF
v_gene: TRBV5-3
abundance: NA
d_gene: NA
j_gene: TRBJ2-7

CDR3nt: TGCGCCAGCAGGGCAGGGGATATTTTTCGTAATTCACCCCTCCACTTT
CDR3aa: CASRAGDIFRNSPLHF
v_gene: TRBV10-2
abundance: once
d_gene: NA
j_gene: TRBJ1-6

CDR3nt: TGTGCCACCAGCAGAGTTAGGAATTCACCCCTCCACTTT
CDR3aa: CATSRVRNSPLHF
v_gene: TRBV15
abundance: NA
d_gene: NA
j_gene: TRBJ1-6

CDR3nt: TGTGCCAGCACTTCCTTTGAGTTAGCACAAGTCGCTGGCTACACCTTC
CDR3aa: CASTSFELAQVAGYTF
v_gene: TRBV28
abundance: NA
d_gene: NA
j_gene: TRBJ1-2

CDR3nt: TGTGCCACCAGCAGACGGAGTCCCAACTATGGCTACACCTTC
CDR3aa: CATSRRSPNYGYTF
v_gene: TRBV15
abundance: NA
d_gene: NA
j_gene: TRBJ1-2